The next 22 T cell receptor beta chains were all read from a single sample in a study of blood T cell repertoires in COVID-19. Produced via immunoSEQ multiplex PCR; TCRdb's table is partial and in-frame only. The sample holds some 230,000 clones, around 84% seen once. Material for sequencing was peripheral blood. These receptors were collected from a woman in her fifties or sixties who had recovered from COVID-19.

The chain has TRBV7-8 and TRBJ2-3; 12 positions agree with TRBD2. Trimming at V came to 5 bases and at J to 6 bases, leaving 6 bases not matched to a gene. This CDR3 has 15 amino acids. From germline, CDR1 is SGHVS and CDR2 FQNEAQ. In DNA, the CDR3 is TGTGCCAGCAGCGCTACTAGCGGGGGGAGGGATACGCAGTATTTT. This gives the protein CASSATSGGRDTQYF.

This clone was seen only a few times. The chain combines TRBV11-2 with TRBJ2-3; D is undetermined. V lost 5 bases and J lost 2, with 5 bases in between. CDR3 size: 12 residues. The germline V gene encodes CDR1 SGHAT and CDR2 FQNNGV. For the CDR3, the DNA is TGTGCCAGCAGCCCTTTCACAGATACGCAGTATTTT. Translation: CASSPFTDTQYF. The full variable domain, completed using reference TRBV11-2 and TRBJ2-3, is EAGVAQSPRYKIIEKRQSVAFWCNPISGHATLYWYQQILGQGPKLLIQFQNNGVVDDSQLPKDRFSAERLKGVDSTLKIQPAKLEDSAVYLCASSPFTDTQYFGPGTRLTVL.

The V and J genes are TRBV7-6 and TRBJ2-4, with D possibly matching TRBD2 (6 bases). This CDR3 has 15 residues. From germline, CDR1 is SGHVS and CDR2 FNYEAQ. The V gene lost 1 base and the J gene lost 0 bases, with 7 bases spanning the gap. The DNA for the CDR3 is TGTGCCAGCAGCTTAGTCGGGGGAGCCAAAAACATTCAGTACTTC. Translation: CASSLVGGAKNIQYF.

The genes are TRBV30 and TRBJ2-1; 7 bases map to TRBD2. Germline values: CDR1 GTSNPN, CDR2 SVGIG (reference sequence). This CDR3 spans 15 amino acids. The J segment lost 9 bases and the V segment lost 1 base, leaving 12 bases of the junction unmatched. The CDR3, as DNA: TGTGCCTGGAGTGCTCTCAGACTAGCTCTTCCTGAGCAGTTCTTC. It translates to CAWSALRLALPEQFF.

This clone was detected only a few times. The V gene is TRBV10-1, the J gene TRBJ2-7, with 12 bases aligning to TRBD2. CDR1 and CDR2 (germline): WNHNN, SYGVQD (reference sequence). The CDR3 has 14 amino acids. V was pared by 6 bases and J by 7 bases, with 7 bases of the junction left unmatched. DNA of the CDR3: TGCGCCAGCAGCCCAGCGGGGACTAGCGGGGAGCAGTACTTC. Translating gives CASSPAGTSGEQYF.

V gene TRBV11-2 combines with J gene TRBJ2-1; unclear D gene. The CDR3 covers 13 residues. V gave up 5 bases and J gave up 4 bases, with 9 bases separating them. The germline V gene has CDR1 SGHAT and CDR2 FQNNGV. In nucleotides, the CDR3 is TGTGCCAGCAGCCCGACTGTGTACAATGAGCAGTTCTTC. Translated: CASSPTVYNEQFF.

The rearrangement links TRBV4-2 to TRBJ2-4; perhaps TRBD2 as D (7 bases). This CDR3 spans 17 amino acids. Germline lookup yields CDR1 LGHNA and CDR2 YNFKEQ. V was shortened by 6 bases and J by 1 base, with 19 bases between the two germline ends. CDR3 in DNA: TGTGCCAGCAGACACTATCCAACGGGGGGCGCCAAAAACATTCAGTACTTC. Translating gives CASRHYPTGGAKNIQYF.

The chain couples TRBV6-5 to TRBJ1-1; the D gene is possibly TRBD1 (6 bases). Trimming took 4 bases from V and 8 from J, leaving 17 bases between them. This CDR3 comprises 14 residues. Per germline, CDR1 MNHEY and CDR2 SVGAGI. The CDR3 protein is CASSFLQGRGEAFF. CDR3 nucleotides: TGTGCCAGCAGTTTTTTACAGGGAAGAGGAGAAGCTTTCTTT.

V and J are TRBV29-1 and TRBJ2-5; D tentatively reads TRBD1 or TRBD2 (5 bases each). Trimming left V 7 bases short and J 1 base short, with 10 bases between. Germline V CDR1 and CDR2: SQVTM, ANQGSEA. This CDR3 region has 12 residues. This chain's CDR3 is CSGGSPQETQYF. The CDR3 DNA sequence: TGCAGCGGGGGGAGCCCCCAAGAGACCCAGTACTTC. The whole variable domain, filled in from reference TRBV29-1 and TRBJ2-5, reads SAVISQKPSRDICQRGTSLTIQCQVDSQVTMMFWYRQQPGQSLTLIATANQGSEATYESGFVIDKFPISRPNLTFSTLTVSNMSPEDSSIYLCSGGSPQETQYFGPGTRLLVL.

Concerning this clone itself: An end of the junction does not agree with germline; a read error may underlie this. The chain carries TRBV6-5 and TRBJ2-7, with 12 positions matching TRBD2. Germline V lookup: CDR1 MNHEY, CDR2 SVGAGI. There are 15 residues in the CDR3. CDR3 sequence (DNA): TGTGCCAGCAGTTACTCGGCCGAACTAGCGGGGGGCCTCCAGTTC. Translation: CASSYSAELAGGLQF.

The rearrangement links TRBV5-1 to TRBJ2-7; TRBD2 aligns across 12 bases. With 4 bases clipped from V and 1 base from J, the junction kept 9 bases outside the gene matches. In germline, CDR1 is SGHRS, CDR2 YFSETQ. This CDR3 spans 17 amino acids. The CDR3 here is CASSPLLTSGGSYEQYF. CDR3 in DNA: TGCGCCAGCAGCCCACTCCTGACTAGCGGGGGATCCTACGAGCAGTACTTC.

The chain uses TRBV2 and TRBJ1-2, with TRBD1 identical over 9 bases. Germline V gene lookup returns CDR1 SNHLY and CDR2 FYNNEI. The J segment lost 8 bases and the V segment lost 6 bases, leaving 7 bases of the junction unmatched. The CDR3 loop spans 13 amino acids. The DNA of the CDR3 is TGTGCCAGCAGGGCGGACAGGGGAGGCGGCTACACCTTC. Amino acids: CASRADRGGGYTF.

J is TRBJ1-4 and V is TRBV7-2; 8 nucleotides agree with TRBD1. CDR1 and CDR2 (germline): SGHTA, FQGNSA. The CDR3 sequence is 14 residues long. J was trimmed by 7 bases and V by 5 bases; bases with no gene match: 6. CDR3 DNA sequence: TGTGCCAGCAGCCTCGGACAGGGTAGTGAAAAACTGTTTTTT. It yields the protein CASSLGQGSEKLFF. The whole variable domain, remainder taken from reference TRBV7-2 and TRBJ1-4, is GAGVSQSPSNKVTEKGKDVELRCDPISGHTALYWYRQSLGQGLEFLIYFQGNSAPDKSGLPSDRFSAERTGGSVSTLTIQRTQQEDSAVYLCASSLGQGSEKLFFGSGTQLSVL.

The chain joins TRBV3-1 (or the pseudogene TRBV3-2) to TRBJ2-5; TRBD1 matches 8 bases. The CDR3 loop spans 15 amino acids. V lost 2 bases and J lost 5; bases outside the gene matches: 7. The V gene's germline CDR1 is LGHDT and CDR2 YNNKEL (reference sequence). The CDR3 DNA reads TGTGCCAGCAGCCAATCAGGGGGCCTAGGGGAGACCCAGTACTTC. It is translated as CASSQSGGLGETQYF.

This chain links TRBV5-5 with TRBJ2-7, with D perhaps TRBD1 (5 bases). CDR3 size: 12 residues. Trimming took off 5 bases at V and 3 bases at J, with 9 bases between the two ends. Germline lookup yields CDR1 SGHKS and CDR2 YYEKEE (reference sequence). The DNA for the CDR3 is TGTGCCAGCAGAAACAGGAGCTACGAGCAGTACTTC. It specifies CASRNRSYEQYF.

This clone was found once. The chain joins TRBV5-4 to TRBJ2-3; 9 bases match TRBD2. Germline lookup yields CDR1 SGHNT and CDR2 YYREEE (reference sequence). The CDR3 is made up of 15 amino acids. J gave up 5 bases and V 7 bases, and 11 bases lay outside the gene matches. CDR3 region: CASSRGTSRVDTQYF. CDR3 in DNA: TGTGCCAGCTCTAGAGGGACTAGCAGGGTAGATACGCAGTATTTT. Full variable domain (rest looked up from reference TRBV5-4 and TRBJ2-3): ETGVTQSPTHLIKTRGQQVTLRCSSQSGHNTVSWYQQALGQGPQFIFQYYREEENGRGNFPPRFSGLQFPNYSSELNVNALELDDSALYLCASSRGTSRVDTQYFGPGTRLTVL.

This chain joins TRBV10-1 and TRBJ1-3; the D is unclear. Germline-derived CDR1 and CDR2 are WNHNN and SYGVQD (reference sequence). Trimming stripped 3 bases from V and 0 bases from J, with 9 bases between. This CDR3 has 15 residues. This chain's CDR3 is CASSDKGGSGNTIYF. The DNA for the CDR3 is TGCGCCAGCAGTGACAAAGGAGGCTCTGGAAACACCATATATTTT.

The count of this clone is one. The gene calls are TRBV11-2 and TRBJ2-5; TRBD1 aligns across 10 bases. Germline assignment: CDR1 SGHAT and CDR2 FQNNGV. CDR3 length: 16 residues. V trimming: 1 base; J trimming: 6 bases; junction bases outside the gene matches: 8. The CDR3 DNA follows: TGTGCCAGCAGCTTAGTACGGGACAGGGGTCACAAGACCCAGTACTTC. Its translation: CASSLVRDRGHKTQYF.

V gene TRBV4-1 combines with J gene TRBJ1-5, with D hard to call. Between the trimmed V and J ends, which lost 0 bases and 4 bases, there was a span of 10 bases. Germline V gene lookup returns CDR1 MGHRA and CDR2 YSYEKL. CDR3 length: 15 amino acids. CDR3 sequence (DNA): TGCGCCAGCAGCCAAGATCTCACAGTTAATCAGCCCCAGCATTTT. Translation: CASSQDLTVNQPQHF.

V is TRBV18 and J is TRBJ1-4; 8 bases are a match to TRBD1. The CDR3 has 15 amino acids. With V trimmed by 3 bases and J by 8 bases, 8 bases remained unmatched. In germline, CDR1 is KGHSH, CDR2 LQKENI. CDR3 protein: CASSPNRGENEKLFF. The DNA for the CDR3 is TGTGCCAGCTCACCTAACAGGGGGGAAAACGAAAAACTGTTTTTT. The full variable domain, in which reference TRBV18 and TRBJ1-4 provide the parts outside the CDR3, is NAGVMQNPRHLVRRRGQEARLRCSPMKGHSHVYWYRQLPEEGLKFMVYLQKENIIDESGMPKERFSAEFPKEGPSILRIQQVVRGDSAAYFCASSPNRGENEKLFFGSGTQLSVL.

V gene TRBV25-1 combines with J gene TRBJ2-3, with D perhaps TRBD1 (6 bases). The CDR3 extends over 16 amino acids. Looked up from germline, CDR1 is MGHDK and CDR2 is SYGVNS. The ends were cut back, 5 bases at V and 0 bases at J, with 15 bases in the middle. The CDR3 DNA follows: TGTGCCAGCAGTCCCCAGTCAGGGGCTAGCACAGATACGCAGTATTTT. This encodes CASSPQSGASTDTQYF. The entire variable domain, with the rest obtained from reference TRBV25-1 and TRBJ2-3, is as follows: EADIYQTPRYLVIGTGKKITLECSQTMGHDKMYWYQQDPGMELHLIHYSYGVNSTEKGDLSSESTVSRIRTEHFPLTLESARPSHTSQYLCASSPQSGASTDTQYFGPGTRLTVL.

The gene calls are TRBV7-9 and TRBJ2-3, with D possibly being TRBD2 (5 bases). The CDR3 sequence is 14 residues long. The V end was cut by 1 base, the J end by 4 bases, with 9 bases between. Germline CDR1 reads SEHNR; CDR2 reads FQNEAQ (reference sequence). CDR3 region: CASSLEGLADTQYF. CDR3 nucleotide sequence: TGTGCCAGCAGCTTAGAAGGACTCGCAGATACGCAGTATTTT.